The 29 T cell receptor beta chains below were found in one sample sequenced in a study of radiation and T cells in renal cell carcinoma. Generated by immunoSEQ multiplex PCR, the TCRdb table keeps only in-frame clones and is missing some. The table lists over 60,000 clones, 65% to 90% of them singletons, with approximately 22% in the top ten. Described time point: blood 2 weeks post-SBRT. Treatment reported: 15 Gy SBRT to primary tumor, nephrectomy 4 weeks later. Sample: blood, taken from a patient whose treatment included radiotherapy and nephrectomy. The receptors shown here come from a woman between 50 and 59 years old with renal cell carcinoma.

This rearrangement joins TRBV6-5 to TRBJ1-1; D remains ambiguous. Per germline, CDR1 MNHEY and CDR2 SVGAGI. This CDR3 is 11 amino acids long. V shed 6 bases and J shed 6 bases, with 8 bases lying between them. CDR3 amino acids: CASSLGSEAFF. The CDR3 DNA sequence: TGTGCCAGCAGCCTCGGTTCTGAAGCTTTCTTT.

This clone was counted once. The CDR3: CASSLASGSYNEQFF. CDR3 sequence (DNA): TGTGCCAGCAGCTTGGCTTCTGGTTCCTACAATGAGCAGTTCTTC. The chain carries TRBV5-4 and TRBJ2-1; unclear D gene. This CDR3 region has 15 residues. Germline-derived CDR1 and CDR2 are SGHNT and YYREEE (reference sequence). Trimming left V 0 bases short and J 1 base short, with 8 bases between.

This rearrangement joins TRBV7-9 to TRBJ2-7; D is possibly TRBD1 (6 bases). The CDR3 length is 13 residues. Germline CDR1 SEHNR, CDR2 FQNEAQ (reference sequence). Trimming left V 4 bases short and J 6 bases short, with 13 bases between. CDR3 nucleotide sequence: TGTGCCAGCAGCTCCTTGGACAGCTCCGAGCAGTACTTC. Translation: CASSSLDSSEQYF.

The CDR3 DNA sequence: TGTGCCAGCAGCTTAGAATCTCAGGACTACGAGCAGTACTTC. Protein product: CASSLESQDYEQYF. The genes are TRBV7-2 and TRBJ2-7; D ambiguous. The CDR3 length is 14 residues. Germline V gives CDR1 SGHTA, CDR2 FQGNSA. Trimming removed 1 base from V and 3 bases from J, with 10 bases in between.

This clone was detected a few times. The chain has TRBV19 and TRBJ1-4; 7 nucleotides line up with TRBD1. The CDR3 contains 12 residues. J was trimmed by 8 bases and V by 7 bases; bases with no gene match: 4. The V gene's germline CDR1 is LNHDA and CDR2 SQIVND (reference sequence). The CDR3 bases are TGTGCCAGTAACAGGGGCAGGGAAAAACTGTTTTTT. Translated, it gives CASNRGREKLFF. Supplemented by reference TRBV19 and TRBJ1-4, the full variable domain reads DGGITQSPKYLFRKEGQNVTLSCEQNLNHDAMYWYRQDPGQGLRLIYYSQIVNDFQKGDIAEGYSVSREKKESFPLTVTSAQKNPTAFYLCASNRGREKLFFGSGTQLSVL.

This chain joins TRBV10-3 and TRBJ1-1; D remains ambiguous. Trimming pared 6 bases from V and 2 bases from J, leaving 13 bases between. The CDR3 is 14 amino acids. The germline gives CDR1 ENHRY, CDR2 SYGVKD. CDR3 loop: CAIRAAEDNTEAFF. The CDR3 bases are TGTGCCATCAGGGCTGCCGAGGATAACACTGAAGCTTTCTTT.

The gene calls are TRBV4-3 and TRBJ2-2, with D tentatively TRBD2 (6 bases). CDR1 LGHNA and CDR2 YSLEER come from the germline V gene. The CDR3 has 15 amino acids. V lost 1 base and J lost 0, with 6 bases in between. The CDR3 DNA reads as TGCGCCAGCAGCCAAGGGACTACGAACACCGGGGAGCTGTTTTTT. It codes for CASSQGTTNTGELFF.

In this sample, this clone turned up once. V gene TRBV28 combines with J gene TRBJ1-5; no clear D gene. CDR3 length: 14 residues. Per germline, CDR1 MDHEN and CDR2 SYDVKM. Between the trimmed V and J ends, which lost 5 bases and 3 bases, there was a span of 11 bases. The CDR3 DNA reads TGTGCCAGCAGTGAACGGGATTCCAATCAGCCCCAGCATTTT. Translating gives CASSERDSNQPQHF.

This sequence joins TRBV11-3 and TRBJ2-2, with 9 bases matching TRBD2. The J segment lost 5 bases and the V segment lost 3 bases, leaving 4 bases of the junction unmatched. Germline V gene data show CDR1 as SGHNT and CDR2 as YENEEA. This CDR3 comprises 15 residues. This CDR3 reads CASSFGGLATGELFF. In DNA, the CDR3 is TGTGCCAGCAGCTTTGGCGGACTAGCGACCGGGGAGCTGTTTTTT.

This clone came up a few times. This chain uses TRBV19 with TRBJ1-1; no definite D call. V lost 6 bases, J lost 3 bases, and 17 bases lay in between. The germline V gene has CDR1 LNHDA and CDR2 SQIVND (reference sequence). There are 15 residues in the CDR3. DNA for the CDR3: TGTGCCAGTAGGAGGGTACTACAGTTCCACACTGAAGCTTTCTTT. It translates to CASRRVLQFHTEAFF.

The chain's CDR3 is CASSLPGVETQYF. DNA of the CDR3: TGTGCCAGCAGCCTGCCGGGGGTCGAGACCCAGTACTTC. This chain connects TRBV9 to TRBJ2-5; perhaps TRBD2 as D (6 bases). The CDR3 runs 13 residues. V shed 4 bases and J shed 5 bases, with 12 bases lying between them. CDR1 and CDR2 from the germline V gene are SGDLS and YYNGEE.

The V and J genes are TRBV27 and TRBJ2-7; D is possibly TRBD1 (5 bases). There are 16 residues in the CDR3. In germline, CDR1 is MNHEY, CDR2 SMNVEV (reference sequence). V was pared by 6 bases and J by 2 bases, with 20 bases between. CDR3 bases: TGTGCCAGCAGCCCTTTCAATATCAGGGATACCTACGAGCAGTACTTC. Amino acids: CASSPFNIRDTYEQYF.

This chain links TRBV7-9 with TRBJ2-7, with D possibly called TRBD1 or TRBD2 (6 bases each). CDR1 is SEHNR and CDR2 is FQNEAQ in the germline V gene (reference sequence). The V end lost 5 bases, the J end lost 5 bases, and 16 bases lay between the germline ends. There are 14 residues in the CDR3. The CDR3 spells CASSRVGGANEQYF. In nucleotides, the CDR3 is TGTGCCAGCAGCAGAGTGGGGGGCGCCAACGAGCAGTACTTC.

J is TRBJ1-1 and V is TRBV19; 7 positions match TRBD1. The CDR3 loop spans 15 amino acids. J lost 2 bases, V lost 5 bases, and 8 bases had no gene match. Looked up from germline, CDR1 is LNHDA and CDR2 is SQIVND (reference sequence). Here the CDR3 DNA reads TGTGCCAGTAGTGGCAGGGGGTACCTTAACACTGAAGCTTTCTTT. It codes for CASSGRGYLNTEAFF.

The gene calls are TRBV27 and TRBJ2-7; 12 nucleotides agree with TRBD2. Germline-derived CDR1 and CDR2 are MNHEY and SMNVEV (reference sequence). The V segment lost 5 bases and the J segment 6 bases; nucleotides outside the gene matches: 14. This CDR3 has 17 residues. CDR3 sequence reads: CASSLAPTSGSYSEQYF. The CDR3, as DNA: TGTGCCAGCAGTCTAGCCCCGACTAGCGGGAGTTACAGCGAGCAGTACTTC.

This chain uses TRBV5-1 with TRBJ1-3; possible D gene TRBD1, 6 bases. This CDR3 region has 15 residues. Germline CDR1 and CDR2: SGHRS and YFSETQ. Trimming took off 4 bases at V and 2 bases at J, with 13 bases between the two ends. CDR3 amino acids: CASSPSGAAGNTIYF. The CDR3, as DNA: TGCGCCAGCAGCCCCTCAGGGGCCGCTGGAAACACCATATATTTT. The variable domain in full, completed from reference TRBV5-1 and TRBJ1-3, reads KAGVTQTPRYLIKTRGQQVTLSCSPISGHRSVSWYQQTPGQGLQFLFEYFSETQRNKGNFPGRFSGRQFSNSRSEMNVSTLELGDSALYLCASSPSGAAGNTIYFGEGSWLTVV.

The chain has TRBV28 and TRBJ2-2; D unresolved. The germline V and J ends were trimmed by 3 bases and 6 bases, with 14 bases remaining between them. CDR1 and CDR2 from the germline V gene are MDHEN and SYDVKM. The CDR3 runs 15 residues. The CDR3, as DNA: TGTGCCAGCAGTTTCCACTCCTCGCCTTCCGGGGAGCTGTTTTTT. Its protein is CASSFHSSPSGELFF.

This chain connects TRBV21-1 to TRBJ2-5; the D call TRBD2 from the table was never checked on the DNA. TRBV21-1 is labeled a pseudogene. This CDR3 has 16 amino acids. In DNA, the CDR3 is TGTGCCAGCAGCCGGAAAAAAGACTACGAGGGAGAGACCCAGTACTTC. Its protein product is CASSRKKDYEGETQYF.

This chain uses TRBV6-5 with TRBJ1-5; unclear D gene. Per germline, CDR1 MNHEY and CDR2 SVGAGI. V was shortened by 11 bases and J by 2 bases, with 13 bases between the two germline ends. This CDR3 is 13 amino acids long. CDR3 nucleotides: TGTGCCGCGGGAGGGAATGGCAATCAGCCCCAGCATTTT. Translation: CAAGGNGNQPQHF.

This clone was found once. For the CDR3, the DNA is TGTGCCAGCAGCCTGGGGGGGACAGGGAATGAAAAACTGTTTTTT. This encodes CASSLGGTGNEKLFF. The chain carries TRBV5-4 and TRBJ1-4; 9 bases agree with TRBD1. In germline, CDR1 is SGHNT, CDR2 YYREEE (reference sequence). V lost 4 bases and J lost 5; bases outside the gene matches: 6. This CDR3 spans 15 amino acids.

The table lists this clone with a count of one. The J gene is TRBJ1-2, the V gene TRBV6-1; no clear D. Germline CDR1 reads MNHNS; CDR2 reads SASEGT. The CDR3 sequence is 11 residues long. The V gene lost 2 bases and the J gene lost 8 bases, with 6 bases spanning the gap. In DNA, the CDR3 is TGTGCCAGCAGTGAACGGGGAGGCTACACCTTC. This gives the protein CASSERGGYTF.

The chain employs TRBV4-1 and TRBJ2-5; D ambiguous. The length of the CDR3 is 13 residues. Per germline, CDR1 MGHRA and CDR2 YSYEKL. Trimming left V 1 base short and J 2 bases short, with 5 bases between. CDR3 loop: CASSQGVQETQYF. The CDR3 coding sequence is TGCGCCAGCAGCCAAGGGGTACAAGAGACCCAGTACTTC.

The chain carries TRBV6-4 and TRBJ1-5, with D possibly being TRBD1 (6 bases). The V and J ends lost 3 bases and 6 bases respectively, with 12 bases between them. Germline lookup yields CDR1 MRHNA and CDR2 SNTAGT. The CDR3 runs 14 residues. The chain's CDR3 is CASSDRAGVQPQHF. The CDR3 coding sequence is TGTGCCAGCAGTGATCGGGCAGGGGTTCAGCCCCAGCATTTT.

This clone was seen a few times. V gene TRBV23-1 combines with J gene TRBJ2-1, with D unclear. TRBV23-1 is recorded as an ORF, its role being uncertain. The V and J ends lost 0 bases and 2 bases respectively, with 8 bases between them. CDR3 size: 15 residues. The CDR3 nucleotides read TGCGCCAGCAGTCAATCGCCAGTACCCTACAATGAGCAGTTCTTC. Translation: CASSQSPVPYNEQFF.

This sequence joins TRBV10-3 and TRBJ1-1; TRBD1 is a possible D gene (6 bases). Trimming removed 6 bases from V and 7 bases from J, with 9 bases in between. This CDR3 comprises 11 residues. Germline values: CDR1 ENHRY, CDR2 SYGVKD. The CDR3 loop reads CAIRTTGEAFF. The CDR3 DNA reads TGTGCCATCAGAACGACAGGTGAAGCTTTCTTT.

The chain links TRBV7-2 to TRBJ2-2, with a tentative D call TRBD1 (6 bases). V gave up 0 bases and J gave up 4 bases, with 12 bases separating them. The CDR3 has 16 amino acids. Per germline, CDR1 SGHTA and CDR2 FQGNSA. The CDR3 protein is CASSLAPGAGTGELFF. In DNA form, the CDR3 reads TGTGCCAGCAGCTTAGCTCCAGGGGCGGGCACCGGGGAGCTGTTTTTT.

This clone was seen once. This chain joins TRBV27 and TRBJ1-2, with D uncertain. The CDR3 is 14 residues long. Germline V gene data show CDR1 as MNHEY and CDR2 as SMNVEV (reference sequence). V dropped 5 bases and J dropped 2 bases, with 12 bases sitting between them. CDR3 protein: CASSLSPKNYGYTF. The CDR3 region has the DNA TGTGCCAGCAGTCTCTCCCCAAAAAACTATGGCTACACCTTC.

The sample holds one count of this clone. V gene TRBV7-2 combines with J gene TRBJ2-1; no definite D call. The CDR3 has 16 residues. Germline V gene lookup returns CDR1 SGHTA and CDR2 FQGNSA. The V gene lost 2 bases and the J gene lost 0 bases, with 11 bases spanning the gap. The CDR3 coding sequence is TGTGCCAGCAGCTTACAGCAAACCCTCTCCTACAATGAGCAGTTCTTC. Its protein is CASSLQQTLSYNEQFF.

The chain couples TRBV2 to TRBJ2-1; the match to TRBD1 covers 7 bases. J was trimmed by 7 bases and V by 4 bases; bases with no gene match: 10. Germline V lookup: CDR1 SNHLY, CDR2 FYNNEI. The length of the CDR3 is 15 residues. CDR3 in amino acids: CASSGEGGLGNEQFF. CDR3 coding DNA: TGTGCCAGCAGTGGCGAAGGGGGCTTGGGAAATGAGCAGTTCTTC.